The entry below gives a single T cell receptor beta chain sequence along with its context. A much larger clonotype is one base distant, so this may be a read error. This specimen comes from a study of regulatory T cells in long-lasting Graves disease. The authors built TCR beta libraries using iRepertoire HTBI primers and Arm-PCR of CDR3 regions. TCRdb ran MiXCR on the multiplex PCR reads and lists one entry per CDR3 protein. The data show hundreds of thousands of distinct CDR3 sequences, approximately 15% seen once. Time point denoted: newly diagnosed GD, antithyroid drugs for less than 3 months. Following extraction of RNA from PBMCs, that RNA was used to make the TCR library. CDR1 is MNHNS and CDR2 is SASEGT in the germline V gene. There are 15 residues in the CDR3. The same sample was also studied in work on T cells in Graves' hyperthyroidism and ophthalmopathy.

This rearrangement joins TRBV6-1 to TRBJ1-2; TRBD1 might be the D (6 bases). The receptor's source is a man aged 30-40 years with Graves disease. The sequences come from peripheral blood mononuclear cells (PBMCs), collected at new diagnosis, from a patient treated with antithyroid drugs. CDR3 DNA sequence: TGTGCCAGCAGTGAAGCAGGGGCAGGGGACTATGGCTGCACCTTC. This encodes CASSEAGAGDYGCTF.